A selection of T cell receptor beta chains follows, all from one sample in a study of STAT5B mutations in CD4+ large granular lymphocyte leukemia. The method was immunoSEQ multiplex PCR; TCRdb's version includes in-frame clones alone and lacks a portion of them. The repertoire consists of about 46,000 clones, with about 86% occurring once and the leading ten covering under 0.4%. What was sequenced was CD4+ T cells from blood buffy coats. Receptor source: a human donor in good health. CDR3s include the opening cysteine and the closing phenylalanine or tryptophan. Fields, in order: CDR3 DNA, CDR3 protein, clone size, CDR3 length, J gene, V gene, D gene. The D gene is left open where the match is weak. The size entry is marked missing in some rows and otherwise reads once, few, many or a size class.

CDR3 DNA: TGTGCCAGCAGCAGGTGGGACTCCTACGAGCAGTACTTC; CDR3 protein: CASSRWDSYEQYF; clone size: -; CDR3 length: 13; J gene: TRBJ2-7; V gene: TRBV5-4; D gene: -
CDR3 DNA: TGTGCCAGCAGCTTTGGGACAGGGGGTCCCGGGGAGCTGTTTTTT; CDR3 protein: CASSFGTGGPGELFF; clone size: few; CDR3 length: 15; J gene: TRBJ2-2; V gene: TRBV5-4; D gene: TRBD1
CDR3 DNA: TGTGCCAGCAGGCTAACAGGGGAGTACACTGAAGCTTTCTTT; CDR3 protein: CASRLTGEYTEAFF; clone size: -; CDR3 length: 14; J gene: TRBJ1-1; V gene: TRBV28; D gene: TRBD1
CDR3 DNA: TGTGCCAGCAGCCCCGGGACAGGGGATCAGCCCCAGCATTTT; CDR3 protein: CASSPGTGDQPQHF; clone size: -; CDR3 length: 14; J gene: TRBJ1-5; V gene: TRBV5-8; D gene: TRBD1
CDR3 DNA: TGTGCCAGCAGCTTAGCGGGGGGGCTTAGGAACGAGCAGTACTTC; CDR3 protein: CASSLAGGLRNEQYF; clone size: -; CDR3 length: 15; J gene: TRBJ2-7; V gene: TRBV11-2; D gene: TRBD2
CDR3 DNA: TGCGCCAGCAGTGTTAGTTTAGCGGGAGGTTATAGGTACCAAGAGACCCAGTACTTC; CDR3 protein: CASSVSLAGGYRYQETQYF; clone size: -; CDR3 length: 19; J gene: TRBJ2-5; V gene: TRBV10-2; D gene: TRBD2
CDR3 DNA: TGTGCCAGCAGTTCAAACCGGGACGGGAACTACGAGCAGTACTTC; CDR3 protein: CASSSNRDGNYEQYF; clone size: -; CDR3 length: 15; J gene: TRBJ2-7; V gene: TRBV6-5; D gene: -
CDR3 DNA: TGTGCCAGCAGCTTGTTCCAGACTTTAGGGGCTAATGAAAAACTGTTTTTT; CDR3 protein: CASSLFQTLGANEKLFF; clone size: -; CDR3 length: 17; J gene: TRBJ1-4; V gene: TRBV5-6; D gene: -
CDR3 DNA: TGTGCCAGCAGTGATGGGAGGGGCGCCTACAATGAGCAGTTCTTC; CDR3 protein: CASSDGRGAYNEQFF; clone size: -; CDR3 length: 15; J gene: TRBJ2-1; V gene: TRBV6-1; D gene: TRBD2
CDR3 DNA: TGTGCCAGCTCACCTTCAGGGGATTATCAGCCCCAGCATTTT; CDR3 protein: CASSPSGDYQPQHF; clone size: -; CDR3 length: 14; J gene: TRBJ1-5; V gene: TRBV18; D gene: -
CDR3 DNA: TGTGCCAGCAGTTTCCAGGGTTGGACAGATACGCAGTATTTT; CDR3 protein: CASSFQGWTDTQYF; clone size: -; CDR3 length: 14; J gene: TRBJ2-3; V gene: TRBV7-9; D gene: -
CDR3 DNA: TGCGCCAGCAGCCAAGGGCAGTCCTTGAAAAACATTCAGTACTTC; CDR3 protein: CASSQGQSLKNIQYF; clone size: -; CDR3 length: 15; J gene: TRBJ2-4; V gene: TRBV4-1; D gene: -
CDR3 DNA: TGCGCCAGCAGTGCCGGCCGACAGGGGGCTACATACGAGCAGTACTTC; CDR3 protein: CASSAGRQGATYEQYF; clone size: few; CDR3 length: 16; J gene: TRBJ2-7; V gene: TRBV10-2; D gene: TRBD1
CDR3 DNA: TGTGCCAGTAGTATAGGAGGCCTTGAGCAGTTCTTC; CDR3 protein: CASSIGGLEQFF; clone size: -; CDR3 length: 12; J gene: TRBJ2-1; V gene: TRBV19; D gene: -
CDR3 DNA: TGTGCCAGCAGCTTGACAGGGGTTGGACATAAGCAGTACTTC; CDR3 protein: CASSLTGVGHKQYF; clone size: -; CDR3 length: 14; J gene: TRBJ2-7; V gene: TRBV5-4; D gene: TRBD1
CDR3 DNA: TGTGCCAGCAGCGCTGGACGGGGGAACACTGAAGCTTTCTTT; CDR3 protein: CASSAGRGNTEAFF; clone size: -; CDR3 length: 14; J gene: TRBJ1-1; V gene: TRBV7-3; D gene: -
CDR3 DNA: TGTGCCACGTCCTTTGGGGAGTCTGGAAACACCATATATTTT; CDR3 protein: CATSFGESGNTIYF; clone size: -; CDR3 length: 14; J gene: TRBJ1-3; V gene: TRBV2; D gene: -
CDR3 DNA: TGTGCCAGCAGCTACCGGGGTACAGATACGCAGTATTTT; CDR3 protein: CASSYRGTDTQYF; clone size: -; CDR3 length: 13; J gene: TRBJ2-3; V gene: TRBV7-3; D gene: -
CDR3 DNA: TGCGCCAGCAGCTTGGGGACCCTAGCGGGGGGCTATGAGCAGTTCTTC; CDR3 protein: CASSLGTLAGGYEQFF; clone size: -; CDR3 length: 16; J gene: TRBJ2-1; V gene: TRBV5-1; D gene: TRBD2
CDR3 DNA: TGTGCCAGCAGCTTAAAACATAGGGGGCGTCAGGGGGCGGTTTGCTACACCTTC; CDR3 protein: CASSLKHRGRQGAVCYTF; clone size: few; CDR3 length: 18; J gene: TRBJ1-2; V gene: TRBV7-3; D gene: TRBD1
CDR3 DNA: TGTGCCAGCAATCAAGGCGGGAGTAACTACGAGCAGTACTTC; CDR3 protein: CASNQGGSNYEQYF; clone size: -; CDR3 length: 14; J gene: TRBJ2-7; V gene: TRBV6-1; D gene: TRBD2
CDR3 DNA: TGTGCCAGCTCACTGGGACATGTTATGAACACTGAAGCTTTCTTT; CDR3 protein: CASSLGHVMNTEAFF; clone size: -; CDR3 length: 15; J gene: TRBJ1-1; V gene: TRBV18; D gene: -
CDR3 DNA: TGTGCCAGCAGCCCCAACCAAGGGACAGCTAACTATGGCTACACCTTC; CDR3 protein: CASSPNQGTANYGYTF; clone size: -; CDR3 length: 16; J gene: TRBJ1-2; V gene: TRBV11-2; D gene: TRBD1
CDR3 DNA: TGTGCCAGCAGCTGGAAAGCGGGAGGGAATGAGCAGTTCTTC; CDR3 protein: CASSWKAGGNEQFF; clone size: -; CDR3 length: 14; J gene: TRBJ2-1; V gene: TRBV7-3; D gene: TRBD2
CDR3 DNA: TGTGCCAGCAGTTACGGGGGAAGTCTTGGAAACACCATATATTTT; CDR3 protein: CASSYGGSLGNTIYF; clone size: -; CDR3 length: 15; J gene: TRBJ1-3; V gene: TRBV6-5; D gene: -